These T cell receptor beta chains were read from a single sample in a study of glioma-infiltrating T cells after dendritic cell vaccination. Here immunoSEQ multiplex PCR was the method, and the copy in TCRdb shows in-frame clones only, minus some. The data show 100,000 or so clones, with 80% seen just once and about 5.7% held by the top ten. The sample was blood, taken after dendritic cell vaccination. The receptors were gathered from a human donor with glioblastoma. Both conserved end residues are part of each CDR3. The D gene is left open where the match is weak. The size of a clone is reported for some rows only, either as once, few or many, or as a class for expanded clones.

CDR3nt,CDR3aa,abundance,v_gene,d_gene,j_gene
TGCAGCGTCGTGAGACAGGGAGGTGACGAGCAGTACTTC,CSVVRQGGDEQYF,few,TRBV29-1,.,TRBJ2-7
TGTGCCAGCAGCGCGATTGGACAGGGACGGACTGAAGCTTTCTTT,CASSAIGQGRTEAFF,.,TRBV9,TRBD1,TRBJ1-1
TGTGCCAGCAGGGAATGGACAGGGGGCGTAAGCCAGTACTTC,CASREWTGGVSQYF,.,TRBV2,TRBD1,TRBJ2-7
TGTGCCAGCAGCGCATATAACACGGGACAGAGATTCACCTTC,CASSAYNTGQRFTF,.,TRBV9,TRBD1,TRBJ1-2
TGTGCCAGCAGCCAAGGAGTGGGTGGCTCGGGCGAGCAGTACTTC,CASSQGVGGSGEQYF,.,TRBV4-2,.,TRBJ2-7
TGCGCCAGCAGTTCTAGGGAAGGGGGTTATCAGCCCCAGCATTTT,CASSSREGGYQPQHF,.,TRBV4-1,.,TRBJ1-5
TGTGCCAGTAGTATAGCCCCACAGGGGATAATTAGTCAGCCCCAGCATTTT,CASSIAPQGIISQPQHF,few,TRBV19,TRBD1,TRBJ1-5
TGTGCCAGTAGCCTACAGCTAATTGGTGAAAAACTGTTTTTT,CASSLQLIGEKLFF,few,TRBV19,.,TRBJ1-4
TGTGCCAGCAGCCATCCCGGGACACCGGCCTATGGCTACACCTTC,CASSHPGTPAYGYTF,.,TRBV7-2,.,TRBJ1-2
TGCGCCAGCAGTGAGTCGGCAGGGGGGCAGTTCTTC,CASSESAGGQFF,.,TRBV10-1,TRBD1,TRBJ2-1
TGCGCCAGCAGGGTAGCTGGGGAGAAGACTGAAGCTTTCTTT,CASRVAGEKTEAFF,.,TRBV10-2,.,TRBJ1-1
TGCGCCAGCAGCTGGGGACTAGCGAAACCCTACGAGCAGTACTTC,CASSWGLAKPYEQYF,once,TRBV5-1,TRBD2,TRBJ2-7
TGTGCCAGCAGCTTAGGGCTAGCGGGCAACCAAGAGACCCAGTACTTC,CASSLGLAGNQETQYF,.,TRBV7-2,TRBD2,TRBJ2-5
TGTGCCAGCAGCTTAGCGCCGGGACAAACAGGTGGCTACACCTTC,CASSLAPGQTGGYTF,.,TRBV7-9,.,TRBJ1-2
TGTGCCTGGAGCCTCTCTTCAGATACGCAGTATTTT,CAWSLSSDTQYF,.,TRBV30,.,TRBJ2-3
TGCGCCAGCAGTGAGTCACACAGAACCTACGAGCAGTACTTC,CASSESHRTYEQYF,.,TRBV10-2,.,TRBJ2-7
TGCAGCCACGGACAGAGCCCGAACACTGAAGCTTTCTTT,CSHGQSPNTEAFF,.,TRBV29-1,.,TRBJ1-1
TGTGCCAGCAGAACAGGGGATGAGCGGGAGCTCCGTCCCTACGAGCAGTACTTC,CASRTGDERELRPYEQYF,once,TRBV6-4,.,TRBJ2-7
TGTGCCATCAGTGAGGGGACAGGGGCGCTCTACGAGCAGTACTTC,CAISEGTGALYEQYF,.,TRBV10-3,TRBD1,TRBJ2-7
TGTGCCAGCAGCCCCCCTCGGGGGACAGAGACCTACGAGCAGTACTTC,CASSPPRGTETYEQYF,.,TRBV7-9,.,TRBJ2-7
TGTGCCAGCAGCCCACTAGCAGGCACAGATACGCAGTATTTT,CASSPLAGTDTQYF,.,TRBV2,.,TRBJ2-3
TGTGCCAGCGGTTTTAGCCCGGACAGGGGGGAGACCCAGTACTTC,CASGFSPDRGETQYF,.,TRBV27,TRBD1,TRBJ2-5
TGTGCCAGCAACCCGACAGGGAGTGGACTAGCGGGAGGTTACGAGCAGTACTTC,CASNPTGSGLAGGYEQYF,few,TRBV2,TRBD2,TRBJ2-7
TGTGCCTGGAGTGTGGGACAGGGTGAGTGGGATACGCAGTATTTT,CAWSVGQGEWDTQYF,.,TRBV30,TRBD1,TRBJ2-3
TGTGCCAGCACCCCTGGGGCAGGGGTTGGTTCCGGGGAGCTGTTTTTT,CASTPGAGVGSGELFF,once,TRBV2,.,TRBJ2-2
TGTGCCAGCAGTTACTACACCGGGGAGCTGTTTTTT,CASSYYTGELFF,.,TRBV2,.,TRBJ2-2
TGCGCCAGCAGCTTCCAGGGGGCTCAAGGCTACACCTTC,CASSFQGAQGYTF,.,TRBV5-1,TRBD1,TRBJ1-2
TGTGCCAGCAGTTCGTACTATGGCTACACCTTC,CASSSYYGYTF,.,TRBV28,.,TRBJ1-2
TGTGCCAGCAGCGGCGTGGGCGGGAAAAACATTCAGTACTTC,CASSGVGGKNIQYF,.,TRBV7-2,.,TRBJ2-4
TGTGCCAGCAGCCAATCCATAGCAGCCTACGAGCAGTACTTC,CASSQSIAAYEQYF,once,TRBV14,.,TRBJ2-7
TGCGCCAGCAGACTGGACAGGGGGAGGGCCCGATCCAAAGCTTTCTTT,CASRLDRGRARSKAFF,.,TRBV5-1,TRBD1,TRBJ1-1
TGTGCCAGTATTGACGCCCCCGGGAATTCACCCCTCCACTTT,CASIDAPGNSPLHF,.,TRBV19,.,TRBJ1-6
TGTGCCAGCATCGGGGTAACGAACACTGAAGCTTTCTTT,CASIGVTNTEAFF,.,TRBV25-1,.,TRBJ1-1
TGTGCCAGCAGTTACACAGGGCCACCAGGGTATGGCTACACCTTC,CASSYTGPPGYGYTF,.,TRBV6-6,.,TRBJ1-2
TGTGCCAGCAGTTACGGCGGGGGTAATGAGCAGTTCTTC,CASSYGGGNEQFF,.,TRBV6-5,TRBD2,TRBJ2-1
TGTGCCAGCAGCTTAGGGCTAGCGCTAAAGACCCAGTACTTC,CASSLGLALKTQYF,.,TRBV7-9,.,TRBJ2-5
TGTGCCATCAGGGCCTTTAGCGTCACCGGGGAGCTGTTTTTT,CAIRAFSVTGELFF,.,TRBV10-3,.,TRBJ2-2
TGTGCCAGCACACAGGGACGTAACACAGATACGCAGTATTTT,CASTQGRNTDTQYF,.,TRBV9,.,TRBJ2-3
TGTGCCTGGAGTGCCTTCACAGATACGCAGTATTTT,CAWSAFTDTQYF,.,TRBV30,.,TRBJ2-3
TGCGCCAGCAGCTTGGTCGGGAATCGGCCCTACGAGCAGTACTTC,CASSLVGNRPYEQYF,once,TRBV5-1,.,TRBJ2-7
TGTGCCAGCTCACCGGACAGGGTTGACTATGGCTACACCTTC,CASSPDRVDYGYTF,.,TRBV18,TRBD1,TRBJ1-2
TGTGCCAGCAGTTTTAACCCCCAGGGGGCGTACGATTATCCGGGCACAGATACGCAGTATTTT,CASSFNPQGAYDYPGTDTQYF,.,TRBV28,TRBD1,TRBJ2-3
TGCGCCAGCAGCTTCCAGTTAACAGGGGCGGAAGAGCAGTACTTC,CASSFQLTGAEEQYF,.,TRBV5-1,TRBD1,TRBJ2-7
TGTGCCAGCAGCGTAGATCCCGGACTAGCGGGGGGGCTACCGTATTTT,CASSVDPGLAGGLPYF,.,TRBV9,TRBD2,TRBJ2-3
TGTGCCAGCAGCCTCCCGGGACTAGCAACCAATGAGCAGTTCTTC,CASSLPGLATNEQFF,.,TRBV7-3,TRBD2,TRBJ2-1
TGTGCCAGCAGGCGAAACCCGACTAGCGGCCCCGAGGGGGAGCAGTACTTC,CASRRNPTSGPEGEQYF,.,TRBV27,TRBD2,TRBJ2-7
TGTGCCAGCAGCATGGTGGGAGGTTCGAGCGGGGAGCTGTTTTTT,CASSMVGGSSGELFF,once,TRBV6-6,.,TRBJ2-2
TGTGCCAGCAGTTTAGATTCGAGGGGGGGCCTTTACAATGAGCAGTTCTTC,CASSLDSRGGLYNEQFF,.,TRBV27,.,TRBJ2-1
TGCGCCAGCAGCTTGGTCAGGGGCGCTGGCACCGGGGAGCTGTTTTTT,CASSLVRGAGTGELFF,.,TRBV5-1,.,TRBJ2-2
TGTGCCAGCAGCCCGGGACTAGCGGGAGGTCAGTTCTTC,CASSPGLAGGQFF,.,TRBV7-3,TRBD2,TRBJ2-1
TGTGCCAGCAACCTATTCCCGAATCAGCCCCAGCATTTT,CASNLFPNQPQHF,.,TRBV2,.,TRBJ1-5